This entry describes one T cell receptor (beta chain). Clones were read by immunoSEQ multiplex PCR, and TCRdb kept only the in-frame ones, dropping some. The table shows around 2,000,000 clones, with about 93% occurring only once. This sample is drawn from a study of shared clonotypes between healthy human individuals. Germline CDR1 SGHRS, CDR2 YFSETQ. The CDR3 runs 16 residues. V lost 4 bases, J lost 3 bases, and 7 bases stayed unmatched. Positive CCR7 selection of CD45RO-negative cells yielded the naive CD8 cells, and terminally differentiated effector memory CD45RA+ cells were excluded. The sample comprised naive CD8+ T cells from PBMCs. The genes are TRBV5-1 and TRBJ1-5, with TRBD1 identical over 10 bases. This sequence originates from a man between 18 and 29 years old in good health. Some clones in this sample may be carry-over from other donors' samples. The CDR3 region has the DNA TGCGCCAGCAGCGCGGCCGGGACAGGGGTCAATCAGCCCCAGCATTTT. Translated: CASSAAGTGVNQPQHF.